This TCR beta chain was found in a study of tumor-infiltrating lymphocytes in localized non-small cell lung cancer. Study information: Patients included smokers and never-smokers with various histologies, some sampled after neoadjuvant chemotherapy. Tumor tissue and non-adjacent uninvolved lung came from each patient. General observations from the study: Available tissue quantity limited TCR sequencing to a patient subset. IM1 and IM2 tumors showed no difference in T-cell fraction.

Worth noting for this clone: Its specificity is not known.

With 4 bases clipped from V and 8 bases from J, the junction kept 6 bases outside the gene matches. The germline V gene encodes CDR1 SNHLY and CDR2 FYNNEI. This CDR3 contains 14 residues. Measured with immunoSEQ multiplex PCR; TCRdb has only the in-frame clones, and not every one. This sample has 3,000 to 5,000 clones, with around 66% found just once. The chain links TRBV2 to TRBJ1-5, with 9 bases lining up with TRBD1. The TCR originated in a human donor with non-small cell lung cancer. Sequenced sample: uninvolved lung tissue not adjacent to the tumor. The CDR3 reads CASSGGQGWEPQHF. For the CDR3, the DNA is TGTGCCAGCAGTGGTGGACAGGGGTGGGAGCCCCAGCATTTT.